The clone carrying this T cell receptor beta chain was observed a few times. The data stem from a study of human T cells and chemical hapten exposure. TCRdb re-derived calls from the RACE reads in MiXCR, one entry per CDR3 protein. The sample holds about 77,000 distinct CDR3 sequences, 14% seen once. Time point given: pre-sensitization, week 0. Treatment in this sample: therapeutic diphenylcyclopropenone sensitization with weekly scalp DPC. The authors extracted total RNA from unfractionated whole blood. This TCR was recovered from a woman between 50 and 59 years old with alopecia areata. Some clones in this sample may be carry-over from other donors' samples. Sequences were derived from whole blood, sampled in connection with sensitization to the hapten diphenylcyclopropenone (DPC).

The CDR3 nucleotides are TGCAGTGCTAGTCAGTTGGAGACCCAGTACTTC. Protein product: CSASQLETQYF. The V and J genes are TRBV20-1 and TRBJ2-5; the D is unclear. The CDR3 consists of 11 residues. Trimming shortened V by 3 bases and J by 5 bases, and 7 bases separated the two germline ends. Germline CDR1 reads DFQATT; CDR2 reads SNEGSKA (reference sequence).